Sequencing of this T cell receptor (beta chain) was carried out in a study of T-cell memory formation after mild COVID-19 (dated by TCRdb to the early 2020s). At the level of the whole study: TCR sequence clusters from the two donors were found to be largely donor specific. Longitudinal TCRalpha and TCRbeta repertoire sequencing tracked T-cell clones expanding and contracting after mild COVID-19 in two donors. The cohort was made up of two young adult volunteers, one female and one male, who were previously healthy. Points the paper makes about the study in general: Contracting CD4+ clones appeared mostly in the CM and EM memory subsets, whereas CD8+ clones were enriched in EMRA. Clones contracting from day 15 to 85 had balanced CD4/CD8 phenotypes, while a second wave expanding from day 15 to 37 was biased towards CD4+. SARS-CoV-2 specificity was not confirmed for the second-wave clones peaking on day 37. The detection of some responding clones in pre-infection memory suggests that pre-existing cross-reactive memory T cells joined the SARS-CoV-2 response. Only a couple of mild cases were covered in the study, and larger cohorts including severe cases with pre-infection samples were considered necessary.

TCRdb lists the instrument as Illumina NovaSeq 6000. TCRalpha and TCRbeta cDNA libraries were built by 5'RACE with constant-segment primers, adding sample barcodes and unique molecular identifiers. RNA was extracted from every sample with Trizol reagent. Library amplification was performed in two PCR steps, and a second sample barcode and Illumina TruSeq adapters were introduced in the second step. Sequencing of the libraries was done on an Illumina NovaSeq, producing 2 x 150 bp paired-end reads. The original pipeline was this. The reads were demultiplexed and collapsed into UMI-guided consensus sequences using migec v1.2.7. With mixcr v2.1.11, UMI consensuses were aligned to TRA and TRB V and J templates and assembled into clonotypes. Expanded or contracted clonotypes were those called significant by both edgeR and NoisET, with noise models trained on biological replicates. For edgeR calls, the thresholds were a false discovery rate-adjusted p below 0.01 and a log2 fold-change of 1. PCA with hierarchical clustering of max-normalized trajectories of the 1000 most abundant clonotypes was used as exploratory dynamics analysis. Separately sequenced CD4+ and CD8+ repertoires were used to assign the CD4 or CD8 phenotype of responding clones. TCRdb trimmed the raw reads at Q25, called clones with MiXCR and kept productive beta chains. CDR3 protein sequences are deduplicated, and each keeps its most common genes and DNA. The V and J calls follow TCRdb's processing rather than the paper's. This sample has around 190,000 distinct CDR3 sequences in its table, and approximately 17% of those were observed once. Roughly 3.7% of the sample is in the top ten clones.

PBMCs were isolated by Ficoll-Paque density gradient centrifugation. Details on this clonotype: Its antigen target is currently unknown. Qualities for individual bases were not recorded, and no much larger clone is one base off.

As encoded in the germline V gene, CDR1 is LGHNA while CDR2 is YSLEER. Trimming takes 4 bases from V and 0 bases from J, and the germline ends sit 12 bases apart. Counted from cysteine to phenylalanine, this CDR3 has 16 amino acids. Just the 48-base CDR3 DNA is kept, in frame starting at base 1. The TCR sequence derives from a man between 18 and 35 years old who had mild COVID-19 (a few samples of this study predate the infection). The sample titles of this study are shuffled in the database, so cell type and time point are left out; the donor was told from shared clones. The rearrangement joined TRBV4-3 to TRBJ2-2; the D gene is possibly TRBD1 or TRBD2, each agreeing over 6 bases. Sample: PBMCs or a T cell subset sorted from them (not recorded which). The bases read TGCGCCAGCAGCCCACAGGGACTCCCGAACACCGGGGAGCTGTTTTTT. Translated, it reads CASSPQGLPNTGELFF.